These T cell receptor beta chains were read from a single sample in a study of blood T cell repertoires in COVID-19. Only in-frame clones appear in the TCRdb table, and some are missing; sequencing was by immunoSEQ multiplex PCR. The sample holds roughly 200,000 clones, 86% seen once. Sequencing was performed on peripheral blood. All receptors come from a woman between 50 and 59 years old with COVID-19, enrolled during active disease. CDR3s include the opening cysteine and the closing phenylalanine or tryptophan. A D gene is named only where the DNA matches it firmly. Some rows have no size entry. The others give once, few or many, or a class for an expanded clone.

D gene: TRBD1; clone size: NA; J gene: TRBJ1-2; V gene: TRBV2; CDR3 protein: CASRRPMGQGVNYGYTF; CDR3 DNA: TGTGCCAGCAGGCGGCCCATGGGACAGGGGGTTAACTATGGCTACACCTTC
D gene: NA; clone size: NA; J gene: TRBJ1-2; V gene: TRBV6-1; CDR3 protein: CASSEKGGQMNYGYTF; CDR3 DNA: TGTGCCAGCAGTGAAAAAGGAGGACAGATGAACTATGGCTACACCTTC
D gene: NA; clone size: NA; J gene: TRBJ2-1; V gene: TRBV30; CDR3 protein: CAWNPSGGAYNEQFF; CDR3 DNA: TGTGCCTGGAACCCAAGCGGCGGGGCCTACAATGAGCAGTTCTTC
D gene: NA; clone size: NA; J gene: TRBJ2-5; V gene: TRBV29-1; CDR3 protein: CSVVGRTQETQYF; CDR3 DNA: TGCAGCGTTGTTGGCAGAACGCAAGAGACCCAGTACTTC
D gene: TRBD1; clone size: NA; J gene: TRBJ2-5; V gene: TRBV5-1; CDR3 protein: CASSLQGTETQYF; CDR3 DNA: TGCGCCAGCAGTTTACAGGGGACCGAGACCCAGTACTTC
D gene: NA; clone size: few; J gene: TRBJ1-5; V gene: TRBV20-1; CDR3 protein: CSASATPGQPQHF; CDR3 DNA: TGCAGTGCTAGTGCTACGCCTGGTCAGCCCCAGCATTTT
D gene: NA; clone size: NA; J gene: TRBJ1-1; V gene: TRBV11-2; CDR3 protein: CASSFRTDTEAFF; CDR3 DNA: TGTGCCAGCAGCTTTCGGACAGACACTGAAGCTTTCTTT
D gene: TRBD2; clone size: NA; J gene: TRBJ2-3; V gene: TRBV30; CDR3 protein: CAWSSGGSSTDTQYF; CDR3 DNA: TGTGCCTGGAGTAGCGGGGGGAGTAGCACAGATACGCAGTATTTT
D gene: NA; clone size: NA; J gene: TRBJ1-3; V gene: TRBV11-2; CDR3 protein: CASSLESGTGNTIYF; CDR3 DNA: TGTGCCAGCAGCTTAGAGTCCGGGACTGGAAACACCATATATTTT
D gene: TRBD1; clone size: NA; J gene: TRBJ2-7; V gene: TRBV19; CDR3 protein: CASSPGQHYEQYF; CDR3 DNA: TGTGCCAGTAGTCCGGGACAGCACTACGAGCAGTACTTC
D gene: NA; clone size: NA; J gene: TRBJ1-2; V gene: TRBV30; CDR3 protein: CAWSPGDGYTF; CDR3 DNA: TGTGCCTGGAGTCCAGGGGATGGCTACACCTTC
D gene: NA; clone size: few; J gene: TRBJ2-2; V gene: TRBV7-2; CDR3 protein: CASSSGLLFTGELFF; CDR3 DNA: TGTGCCAGCAGCTCGGGACTTTTGTTCACCGGGGAGCTGTTTTTT
D gene: TRBD1; clone size: NA; J gene: TRBJ1-6; V gene: TRBV10-3; CDR3 protein: CAIRSDRGGTPLHF; CDR3 DNA: TGTGCCATCAGGTCGGACAGGGGCGGAACACCCCTCCACTTT
D gene: NA; clone size: NA; J gene: TRBJ2-5; V gene: TRBV6-5; CDR3 protein: CASSQGAGQETQYF; CDR3 DNA: TGTGCCAGCTCCCAAGGGGCAGGGCAAGAGACCCAGTACTTC
D gene: TRBD1; clone size: NA; J gene: TRBJ1-1; V gene: TRBV5-1; CDR3 protein: CASSLTGANTEAFF; CDR3 DNA: TGCGCCAGCAGCTTGACAGGGGCAAACACTGAAGCTTTCTTT
D gene: TRBD1; clone size: once; J gene: TRBJ1-3; V gene: TRBV18; CDR3 protein: CASSPVADRAGNTIYF; CDR3 DNA: TGTGCCAGCTCACCGGTGGCCGACAGGGCTGGAAACACCATATATTTT
D gene: NA; clone size: NA; J gene: TRBJ2-1; V gene: TRBV2; CDR3 protein: CASCRADEQFF; CDR3 DNA: TGTGCCAGCTGCAGGGCGGATGAGCAGTTCTTC
D gene: TRBD2; clone size: NA; J gene: TRBJ2-3; V gene: TRBV5-1; CDR3 protein: CASTRLAGLPDTQYF; CDR3 DNA: TGCGCCAGCACAAGACTAGCGGGGCTCCCCGATACGCAGTATTTT
D gene: NA; clone size: NA; J gene: TRBJ2-6; V gene: TRBV27; CDR3 protein: CASSSNGLGANVLTF; CDR3 DNA: TGTGCCAGCAGTTCCAATGGGCTAGGGGCCAACGTCCTGACTTTC
D gene: TRBD1; clone size: NA; J gene: TRBJ1-1; V gene: TRBV5-4; CDR3 protein: CASSDRDTEAFF; CDR3 DNA: TGTGCCAGCAGTGACAGGGACACTGAAGCTTTCTTT
D gene: TRBD2; clone size: NA; J gene: TRBJ2-1; V gene: TRBV2; CDR3 protein: CASTYLSGGAGEQFF; CDR3 DNA: TGTGCCAGCACTTACTTAAGCGGGGGGGCCGGAGAGCAGTTCTTC
D gene: NA; clone size: NA; J gene: TRBJ1-5; V gene: TRBV7-2; CDR3 protein: CASSDGGFSNQPQHF; CDR3 DNA: TGTGCCAGCAGCGACGGCGGGTTTAGCAATCAGCCCCAGCATTTT
D gene: TRBD2; clone size: NA; J gene: TRBJ2-1; V gene: TRBV5-6; CDR3 protein: CASSLGPSGGTLEQFF; CDR3 DNA: TGTGCCAGCAGCTTGGGGCCTAGCGGGGGAACGTTAGAGCAGTTCTTC
D gene: NA; clone size: NA; J gene: TRBJ2-2; V gene: TRBV11-2; CDR3 protein: CASSSGGTGELFF; CDR3 DNA: TGTGCCAGCAGCTCCGGCGGCACCGGGGAGCTGTTTTTT
D gene: NA; clone size: NA; J gene: TRBJ1-1; V gene: TRBV14; CDR3 protein: CASSQEGALGAEAFF; CDR3 DNA: TGTGCCAGCAGCCAAGAGGGGGCCCTTGGGGCTGAAGCTTTCTTT
D gene: TRBD1; clone size: NA; J gene: TRBJ1-2; V gene: TRBV7-8; CDR3 protein: CASSFSGTGGPRTYGYTF; CDR3 DNA: TGTGCCAGCAGCTTTTCCGGGACAGGGGGTCCCAGGACCTATGGCTACACCTTC
D gene: TRBD1; clone size: NA; J gene: TRBJ2-2; V gene: TRBV3-1/TRBV3-2; CDR3 protein: CASSQRIPGQGTGELFF; CDR3 DNA: TGTGCCAGCAGCCAAAGAATTCCGGGACAGGGAACCGGGGAGCTGTTTTTT
D gene: TRBD2; clone size: NA; J gene: TRBJ2-3; V gene: TRBV5-8; CDR3 protein: CASSLPGLAVTDTQYF; CDR3 DNA: TGTGCCAGCAGCTTACCGGGACTAGCGGTAACAGATACGCAGTATTTT
D gene: NA; clone size: NA; J gene: TRBJ1-5; V gene: TRBV28; CDR3 protein: CASSRGGASNQPQHF; CDR3 DNA: TGTGCCAGCAGTAGGGGCGGAGCTAGCAATCAGCCCCAGCATTTT
D gene: NA; clone size: NA; J gene: TRBJ1-2; V gene: TRBV4-1; CDR3 protein: CASSQEDLYGYTF; CDR3 DNA: TGCGCCAGCAGCCAGGAGGACCTCTATGGCTACACCTTC
D gene: NA; clone size: NA; J gene: TRBJ2-3; V gene: TRBV29-1; CDR3 protein: CSVEDGSTDTQYF; CDR3 DNA: TGCAGCGTTGAAGACGGTAGCACAGATACGCAGTATTTT
D gene: TRBD1; clone size: NA; J gene: TRBJ1-5; V gene: TRBV5-1; CDR3 protein: CASSSPGGNQPQHF; CDR3 DNA: TGCGCCAGCAGCTCGCCAGGGGGGAATCAGCCCCAGCATTTT
D gene: NA; clone size: NA; J gene: TRBJ2-1; V gene: TRBV13; CDR3 protein: CASRRINEQFF; CDR3 DNA: TGTGCCAGCAGGAGGATCAATGAGCAGTTCTTC
D gene: NA; clone size: NA; J gene: TRBJ2-7; V gene: TRBV13; CDR3 protein: CASSLWVGLRTYEQYF; CDR3 DNA: TGTGCCAGCAGCTTATGGGTGGGACTTCGAACCTACGAGCAGTACTTC
D gene: TRBD1; clone size: NA; J gene: TRBJ2-5; V gene: TRBV2; CDR3 protein: CASSPRQGSAETQYF; CDR3 DNA: TGTGCCAGCAGTCCACGACAGGGGAGTGCGGAGACCCAGTACTTC
D gene: TRBD1; clone size: NA; J gene: TRBJ1-2; V gene: TRBV6-5; CDR3 protein: CASSLGQGRSGYTF; CDR3 DNA: TGTGCCAGCAGTCTGGGACAGGGGAGGAGTGGCTACACCTTC
D gene: TRBD1; clone size: once; J gene: TRBJ2-5; V gene: TRBV5-1; CDR3 protein: CASRPTGGVTQYF; CDR3 DNA: TGCGCCAGCAGACCTACAGGGGGCGTGACCCAGTACTTC
D gene: TRBD2; clone size: few; J gene: TRBJ2-1; V gene: TRBV24-1; CDR3 protein: CATSDWTSGHNEQFF; CDR3 DNA: TGTGCCACCAGTGATTGGACTAGCGGTCACAATGAGCAGTTCTTC
D gene: NA; clone size: few; J gene: TRBJ1-1; V gene: TRBV11-2; CDR3 protein: CASSTTAEAFF; CDR3 DNA: TGTGCCAGCAGCACGACAGCTGAAGCTTTCTTT
D gene: NA; clone size: NA; J gene: TRBJ2-1; V gene: TRBV28; CDR3 protein: CASSSGSIGNEQFF; CDR3 DNA: TGTGCCAGCAGTTCCGGGTCGATTGGCAATGAGCAGTTCTTC
D gene: NA; clone size: NA; J gene: TRBJ2-1; V gene: TRBV3-1/TRBV3-2; CDR3 protein: CASSPSRGLLSYNEQFF; CDR3 DNA: TGTGCCAGCAGTCCTAGTCGAGGACTCTTATCCTACAATGAGCAGTTCTTC
D gene: NA; clone size: NA; J gene: TRBJ2-1; V gene: TRBV27; CDR3 protein: CASSPMRGYEQFF; CDR3 DNA: TGTGCCAGCAGTCCCATGAGGGGGTATGAGCAGTTCTTC
D gene: NA; clone size: many; J gene: TRBJ2-6; V gene: TRBV5-4; CDR3 protein: CASRLSVSGANVLTF; CDR3 DNA: TGTGCCAGCAGGTTGTCTGTCTCTGGGGCCAACGTCCTGACTTTC
D gene: NA; clone size: NA; J gene: TRBJ1-1; V gene: TRBV5-6; CDR3 protein: CASSPIDTGHTEAFF; CDR3 DNA: TGTGCCAGCAGCCCTATCGATACAGGGCACACTGAAGCTTTCTTT
D gene: NA; clone size: once; J gene: TRBJ2-1; V gene: TRBV21-1; CDR3 protein: CASSPGQVYNEQFF; CDR3 DNA: TGTGCCAGCAGCCCGGGACAGGTCTACAATGAGCAGTTCTTC
D gene: TRBD2; clone size: many; J gene: TRBJ2-1; V gene: TRBV30; CDR3 protein: CAWTLAGAWGNEQFF; CDR3 DNA: TGTGCCTGGACCTTAGCGGGGGCGTGGGGGAATGAGCAGTTCTTC
D gene: TRBD1; clone size: NA; J gene: TRBJ1-1; V gene: TRBV18; CDR3 protein: CASSPNRGRGTEAFF; CDR3 DNA: TGTGCCAGCTCACCTAACAGGGGGCGGGGCACTGAAGCTTTCTTT
D gene: TRBD2; clone size: NA; J gene: TRBJ2-1; V gene: TRBV27; CDR3 protein: CASSFHLGTSGANEQFF; CDR3 DNA: TGTGCCAGCAGTTTTCATCTCGGGACTAGCGGGGCCAATGAGCAGTTCTTC
D gene: TRBD1; clone size: once; J gene: TRBJ1-1; V gene: TRBV2; CDR3 protein: CASTPLGTAAPEAFF; CDR3 DNA: TGTGCCAGCACCCCACTTGGGACAGCGGCCCCTGAAGCTTTCTTT
D gene: NA; clone size: NA; J gene: TRBJ1-4; V gene: TRBV7-2; CDR3 protein: CASSLVGADPNEKLFF; CDR3 DNA: TGTGCCAGCAGCTTAGTGGGGGCTGATCCTAATGAAAAACTGTTTTTT